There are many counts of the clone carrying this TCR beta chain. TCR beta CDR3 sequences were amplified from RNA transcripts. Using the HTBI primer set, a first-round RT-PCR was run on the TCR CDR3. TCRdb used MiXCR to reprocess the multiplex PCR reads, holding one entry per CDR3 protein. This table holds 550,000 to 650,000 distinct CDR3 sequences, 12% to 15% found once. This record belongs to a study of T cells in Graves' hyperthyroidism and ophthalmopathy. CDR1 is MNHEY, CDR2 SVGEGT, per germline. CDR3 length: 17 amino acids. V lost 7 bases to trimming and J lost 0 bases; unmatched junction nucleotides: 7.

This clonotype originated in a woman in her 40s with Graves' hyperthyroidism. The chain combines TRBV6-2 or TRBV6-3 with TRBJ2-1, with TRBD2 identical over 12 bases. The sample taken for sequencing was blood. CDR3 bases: TGTGCCAGCACTCCGGGACTAGCGGGCCCCTCCTACAATGAGCAGTTCTTC. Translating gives CASTPGLAGPSYNEQFF.